The sequence of this T cell receptor beta chain was determined in a study of T-cell reconstitution after alpha-beta-depleted transplantation in children. The TCRbeta library was prepared with unique molecular identifiers. In TCRdb, the PCR reads were re-called with MiXCR into one record per CDR3 protein. The table shows about 600,000 distinct CDR3 sequences, with roughly a tenth occurring only once. V shed 5 bases, J shed 10 bases, and the junction held 8 bases outside the gene matches. In germline, CDR1 is GTSNPN, CDR2 SVGIG (reference sequence). This CDR3 spans 14 amino acids. The TCR sequence derives from a human donor who donated a stem cell graft to a child with acute myeloid leukemia. The V call is TRBV30, the J call TRBJ2-1, with 13 bases that match TRBD2. The specimen was PBMCs from the stem cell graft donor, collected from the stem cell graft. The CDR3 coding sequence is TGTGCCTGGGAGTCGGGACTAGCGGGATTAGAGCAGTTCTTC. It translates to CAWESGLAGLEQFF. The entire variable domain, with the rest obtained from reference TRBV30 and TRBJ2-1, is as follows: SQTIHQWPATLVQPVGSPLSLECTVEGTSNPNLYWYRQAAGRGLQLLFYSVGIGQISSEVPQNLSASRPQDRQFILSSKKLLLSDSGFYLCAWESGLAGLEQFFGPGTRLTVL.